This T cell receptor (beta chain) is from a study of cytomegalovirus exposure and HLA in healthy donors. The PCR employed 60 Vbeta primers together with 13 Jbeta primers. The repertoire was sequenced with immunoSEQ multiplex PCR; TCRdb's copy has only in-frame clones and lacks some. The table shows 150,000 to 200,000 clones, with around three quarters occurring only once. Study results and caveats: Donors were assumed by presence/absence analyses to have roughly uniform sequencing depth.

CDR1 is SGHAT, CDR2 FQNNGV, per germline. Unmatched junction bases numbered 9, after V lost 4 bases and J lost 6 bases. This CDR3 is built from 15 residues. This clone was recorded once. What it binds is unknown. This TCR was sampled from a male donor in good health and CMV-seronegative. V usage is TRBV11-2 and J usage is TRBJ2-7, with TRBD2 matching over 10 bases. Sequencing was performed on PBMCs. This chain's CDR3 is CASSSGTSDVSEQYF. In DNA form, the CDR3 reads TGTGCCAGCAGCTCAGGGACTAGCGACGTTAGCGAGCAGTACTTC.